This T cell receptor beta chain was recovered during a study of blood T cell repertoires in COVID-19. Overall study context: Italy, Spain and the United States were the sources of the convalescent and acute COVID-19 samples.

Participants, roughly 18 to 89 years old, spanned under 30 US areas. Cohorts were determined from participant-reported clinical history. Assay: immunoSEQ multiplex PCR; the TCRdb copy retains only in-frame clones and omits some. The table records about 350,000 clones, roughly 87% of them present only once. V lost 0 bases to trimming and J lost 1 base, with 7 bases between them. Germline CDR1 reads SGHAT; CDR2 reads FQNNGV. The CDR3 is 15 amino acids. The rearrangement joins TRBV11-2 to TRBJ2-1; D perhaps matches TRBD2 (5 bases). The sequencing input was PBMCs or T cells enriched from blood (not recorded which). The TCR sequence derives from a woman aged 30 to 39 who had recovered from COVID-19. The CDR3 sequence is CASSLERVSYNEQFF. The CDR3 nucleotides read TGTGCCAGCAGCTTAGAGCGGGTATCCTACAATGAGCAGTTCTTC.